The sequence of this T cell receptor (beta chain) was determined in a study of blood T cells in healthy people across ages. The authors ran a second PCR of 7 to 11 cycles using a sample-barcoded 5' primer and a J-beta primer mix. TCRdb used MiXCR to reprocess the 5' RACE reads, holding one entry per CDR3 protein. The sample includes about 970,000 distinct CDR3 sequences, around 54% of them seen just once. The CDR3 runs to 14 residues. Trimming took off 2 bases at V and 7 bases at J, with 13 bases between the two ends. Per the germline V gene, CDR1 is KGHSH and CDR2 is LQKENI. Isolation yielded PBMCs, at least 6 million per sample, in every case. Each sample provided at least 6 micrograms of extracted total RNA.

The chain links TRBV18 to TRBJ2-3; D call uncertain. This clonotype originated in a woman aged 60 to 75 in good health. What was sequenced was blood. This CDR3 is CASSPGLEGNTQYF. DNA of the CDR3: TGTGCCAGCTCACCAGGATTAGAAGGGAATACGCAGTATTTT.